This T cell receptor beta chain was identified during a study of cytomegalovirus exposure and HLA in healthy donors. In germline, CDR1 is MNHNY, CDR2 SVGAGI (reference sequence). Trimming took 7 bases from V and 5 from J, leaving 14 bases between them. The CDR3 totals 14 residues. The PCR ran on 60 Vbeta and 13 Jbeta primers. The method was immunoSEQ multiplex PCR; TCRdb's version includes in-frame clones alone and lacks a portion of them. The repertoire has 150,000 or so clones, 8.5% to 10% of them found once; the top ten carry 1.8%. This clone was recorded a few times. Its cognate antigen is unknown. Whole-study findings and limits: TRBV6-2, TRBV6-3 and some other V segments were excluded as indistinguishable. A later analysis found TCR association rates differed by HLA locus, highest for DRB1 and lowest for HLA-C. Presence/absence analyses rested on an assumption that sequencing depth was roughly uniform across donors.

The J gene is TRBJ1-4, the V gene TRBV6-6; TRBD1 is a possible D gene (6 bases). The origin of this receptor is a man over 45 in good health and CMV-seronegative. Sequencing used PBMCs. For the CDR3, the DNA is TGTGCCAGCACCGCAGACAGGACAAATGAAAAACTGTTTTTT. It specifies CASTADRTNEKLFF.